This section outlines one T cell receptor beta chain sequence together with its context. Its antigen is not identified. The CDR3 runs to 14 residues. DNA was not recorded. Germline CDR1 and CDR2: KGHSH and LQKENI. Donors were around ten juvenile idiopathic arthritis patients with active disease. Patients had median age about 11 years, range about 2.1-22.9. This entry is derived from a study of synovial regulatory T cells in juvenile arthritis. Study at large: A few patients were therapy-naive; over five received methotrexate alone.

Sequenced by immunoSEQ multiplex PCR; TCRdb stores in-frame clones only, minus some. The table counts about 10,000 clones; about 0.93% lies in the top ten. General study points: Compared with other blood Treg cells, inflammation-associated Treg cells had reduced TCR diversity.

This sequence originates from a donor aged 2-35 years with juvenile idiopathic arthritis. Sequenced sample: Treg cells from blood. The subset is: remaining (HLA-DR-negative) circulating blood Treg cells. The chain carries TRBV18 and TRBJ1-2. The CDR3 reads CASSPRGRSYGYTF.